A selection of T cell receptor beta chains follows, all from one sample in a study of blood T cell repertoires in COVID-19. The table came from immunoSEQ multiplex PCR; TCRdb's copy has only in-frame clones and leaves some out. The sample records more than 80,000 clones, less than 80% being singletons. What was sequenced was peripheral blood. Receptors originate from an elderly man with COVID-19, enrolled during active disease. Each CDR3 is given with its conserved first and last residue. A D gene is named only where the DNA matches it firmly. Rows may omit the clone size; those that give it use once, few, many or a size class.

TRBJ2-2 TRBV5-4 . TRBD1 TGTGCCAGCAGTACCGGGACAGGGTCGGGCACCGGGGAGCTGTTTTTT CASSTGTGSGTGELFF
TRBJ1-1 TRBV5-1 . TRBD1 TGCGCCAGCTCACGGACAGGGAGAACTGAAGCTTTCTTT CASSRTGRTEAFF
TRBJ1-2 TRBV6-5 . . TGTGCCAGCAGGACGACAGGAGCTAACTATGGCTACACCTTC CASRTTGANYGYTF
TRBJ2-7 TRBV27 . TRBD1 TGTGCCAGCAGTATACGACAGGGGGCTTACGAGCAGTACTTC CASSIRQGAYEQYF
TRBJ2-1 TRBV12-3/TRBV12-4 once TRBD2 TGTGCCACCGGGACTAGCGGATACAATGAGCAGTTCTTC CATGTSGYNEQFF
TRBJ1-5 TRBV28 . TRBD1 TGTGCCAGCAGTTTCCGGGACAGGGGTGGCTCTGGGCCCCAGCATTTT CASSFRDRGGSGPQHF
TRBJ2-5 TRBV2 . . TGTGCCAGCAGTTCCAGACTCCAAGAGACCCAGTACTTC CASSSRLQETQYF
TRBJ1-4 TRBV3-1/TRBV3-2 . TRBD1 TGTGCCAGCAGCCAGCCCCGACAGGGGGAAAAACTGTTTTTT CASSQPRQGEKLFF
TRBJ2-2 TRBV4-3 once . TGCGCCAGCAGCCAAGGTGACCGGGATGCAGACGGGGAGCTGTTTTTT CASSQGDRDADGELFF
TRBJ2-5 TRBV4-2 . TRBD2 TGTGCCAGCAGCCAAGCTGGACTAGCGGGGATACAAGAGACCCAGTACTTC CASSQAGLAGIQETQYF
TRBJ1-6 TRBV20-1 . . TGCAGTGCTAGTATCAGGCCTAATTCACCCCTCCACTTT CSASIRPNSPLHF
TRBJ1-2 TRBV9 many TRBD1 TGTGCCAGCAGCCCTCGGACAGGGACTAACTATGGCTACACCTTC CASSPRTGTNYGYTF
TRBJ2-1 TRBV21-1 . . TGTGCCAGCTCTAATCACAGGGGGCGGGAGGCCTACAATGAGCAGTTCTTC CASSNHRGREAYNEQFF
TRBJ2-6 TRBV6-5 . . TGTGCCAGCAGCCGCTCCGGCTCTGGGGCCAACGTCCTGACTTTC CASSRSGSGANVLTF
TRBJ2-7 TRBV19 . . TGTGCCAGTAGTATAAGAATAGGAGCCTACGAGCAGTACTTC CASSIRIGAYEQYF
TRBJ2-7 TRBV24-1 . TRBD1 TGTGCCACCAGTGATCCCGGACAGGGGGTCCACGAGCAGTACTTC CATSDPGQGVHEQYF
TRBJ2-1 TRBV5-1 . TRBD1 TGCGCCAGCAGCTCCGGGACAGCCTCCTACAATGAGCAGTTCTTC CASSSGTASYNEQFF
TRBJ1-6 TRBV28 . . TGTGCCAGCAGTCCCGACAGCTATAATTCACCCCTCCACTTT CASSPDSYNSPLHF
TRBJ2-7 TRBV7-9 . . TGTGCCAGCAGCTTAGCCTACAGCTACGAGCAGTACTTC CASSLAYSYEQYF
TRBJ2-1 TRBV9 once TRBD2 TGTGCCAGCAGCCCCAGCGGGAGCTCCTACAATGAGCAGTTCTTC CASSPSGSSYNEQFF
TRBJ2-7 TRBV3-1/TRBV3-2 . . TGTGCCAGCAGCCAGGGGGACACCCGACCCTACGAGCAGTACTTC CASSQGDTRPYEQYF
TRBJ1-5 TRBV28 . TRBD1 TGTGCCAGCAGTTTTGGGGGACAGGGGTTAAATCAGCCCCAGCATTTT CASSFGGQGLNQPQHF
TRBJ1-5 TRBV6-5 . . TGTGCCAGCAAGGACAGAGTCTATCAGCCCCAGCATTTT CASKDRVYQPQHF
TRBJ2-3 TRBV4-3 . . TGCGCCAGCAGCCATTCGACACCTGGCAGCACAGATACGCAGTATTTT CASSHSTPGSTDTQYF
TRBJ1-6 TRBV10-1 few . TGCGCCAGCAGTGACCCGGACAACGATAAAACGAGCTCCTATAATTCACCCCTCCACTTT CASSDPDNDKTSSYNSPLHF
TRBJ2-3 TRBV13 . TRBD2 TGTGCCAGCAAGACGACTAGCGGGAGTTACTATACGCAGTATTTT CASKTTSGSYYTQYF
TRBJ2-1 TRBV7-6 . TRBD2 TGTGCCAGCAGCTTATCTACTAGCGGGAGGGAGGTGTTCTTC CASSLSTSGREVFF
TRBJ2-3 TRBV7-3 . . TGTGCCAGCAGCCCTAGCTTTAGTAGGGTTACAGATACGCAGTATTTT CASSPSFSRVTDTQYF
TRBJ1-2 TRBV20-1 . . TGCAGTGCTAGTATCGGGCGCAGGGTGGCCTATGGCTACACCTTC CSASIGRRVAYGYTF
TRBJ2-5 TRBV12-3/TRBV12-4 . TRBD1 TGTGCCAGCAGTGTAGACAGGGCGGAGACCCAGTACTTC CASSVDRAETQYF
TRBJ2-1 TRBV5-1 . TRBD2 TGCGCCAGCAGCTTGGCTCTGGGACTAGCGGGAGAGAATGAGCAGTTCTTC CASSLALGLAGENEQFF
TRBJ2-1 TRBV4-2 . TRBD2 TGTGCCAGCAGCCAAGATAACCTAGCGGGAGGTGATGAGCAGTTCTTC CASSQDNLAGGDEQFF
TRBJ2-1 TRBV3-1/TRBV3-2 . . TGTGCCAGCAGCCACCAGGGAGGCAACAATGAGCAGTTCTTC CASSHQGGNNEQFF
TRBJ2-1 TRBV5-4 . TRBD1 TGTGCCAGCAGCCATCCCGGGACAGCGAGCTCCTACAATGAGCAGTTCTTC CASSHPGTASSYNEQFF
TRBJ1-5 TRBV11-2 . . TGTGCCAGCAGCTTAGTTGTCGATCAGCCCCAGCATTTT CASSLVVDQPQHF
TRBJ2-7 TRBV6-2/TRBV6-3 . TRBD2 TGTGCCAGCAGTTACATCCACCTAGCGGGAGGATCCTACGAGCAGTACTTC CASSYIHLAGGSYEQYF
TRBJ2-1 TRBV28 . . TGTGCCAGCAGTTTGGGCTCACTCAATGAGCAGTTCTTC CASSLGSLNEQFF
TRBJ2-3 TRBV6-6 . TRBD2 TGTGCCAGCAGGGAGGCGGGGGGGGCAGATACGCAGTATTTT CASREAGGADTQYF
TRBJ1-2 TRBV7-2 . TRBD1 TGTGCCAGCACCCGTTACAGGGGGCACGAGGGTGGCTACACCTTC CASTRYRGHEGGYTF
TRBJ2-1 TRBV5-1 . TRBD2 TGCGCCAGCAGCCTAGCGGAATCCTACAATGAGCAGTTCTTC CASSLAESYNEQFF
TRBJ2-5 TRBV6-6 . . TGTGCCAGCAGAAGCCAGGGAGGAGATGAGACCCAGTACTTC CASRSQGGDETQYF
TRBJ1-1 TRBV5-1 . TRBD1 TGCGCCAGCAGGCAAACGGGACAGGGGGTGAACACTGAAGCTTTCTTT CASRQTGQGVNTEAFF
TRBJ2-3 TRBV3-1/TRBV3-2 few TRBD2 TGTGCCAGTGGACTAGCGGGCACAGATACGCAGTATTTT CASGLAGTDTQYF
TRBJ1-2 TRBV29-1 . TRBD1 TGCAGCGTTGCCGGGACAGGGTCCACTAACTATGGCTACACCTTC CSVAGTGSTNYGYTF
TRBJ1-6 TRBV19 . TRBD1 TGTGCCAGTAAAAAACCGGGACAGACCCTCCACTTT CASKKPGQTLHF
TRBJ2-5 TRBV7-9 few TRBD2 TGTGCCAGCACCAAACGGCGGGAGTCCCTCAAAGAGACCCAGTACTTC CASTKRRESLKETQYF